What follows is one T cell receptor (beta chain) and its context. There are 18 residues in the CDR3. In germline, CDR1 is MNHEY, CDR2 SMNVEV (reference sequence). The J segment lost 0 bases and the V segment lost 6 bases, leaving 13 bases of the junction unmatched. The assay was immunoSEQ multiplex PCR, and TCRdb's table has in-frame clones only and misses some. The table shows roughly 240,000 clones, with approximately 90% occurring only once. This specimen belongs to a study of blood T cell repertoires in COVID-19. The wider study: Researchers got acute and convalescent COVID-19 samples from the United States, Italy and Spain.

Everyone who took part was roughly 18 to 89 years old, and they came from 24 US areas. The study recruited exposed participants who had met a COVID-19 case within 2 weeks before entry. This TCR was sampled from a man aged 45-60 years who had been exposed to COVID-19. Sequencing input: PBMCs or T cells enriched from blood (not recorded which). V gene TRBV27 combines with J gene TRBJ2-2, with TRBD2 matching over 7 bases. The CDR3 spells CASSRWGGGRANTGELFF. The CDR3 DNA is TGTGCCAGCAGCCGTTGGGGGGGTGGTAGGGCGAACACCGGGGAGCTGTTTTTT.